This T cell receptor (beta chain) was recovered during a study of cytomegalovirus exposure and HLA in healthy donors listed by TCRdb under 2017. Concerning the study at large: An earlier analysis of a few hundred of the donors reported 250 to 300 Gb of sequence data and around 110 million unique TCR beta sequences obtained from about 179 million T cells. In a later analysis, previously published TCR beta repertoires from more than 500 donors were re-analyzed and high-resolution HLA genotyping was added so that TCR occurrence patterns could be studied. To decide whether each TCR beta V gene segment behaved as functional or pseudogenic, an earlier analysis of fewer than 750 of the donors relied on high-throughput TCR beta sequencing. Approximately 300 gigabases of sequencing data and around 85 million unique TCR sequences made up an early release that covered approximately 650 HLA-typed donors. Donor age, sex, ethnicity and CMV serostatus were compiled alongside the repertoire data. The study combined high-throughput TCR immunosequencing, statistical association of individual TCRs with disease status, and machine learning to predict cytomegalovirus infection status. Among roughly 370 genotyped donors of the cohort, an average of approximately 230,000 unique TCR beta nucleotide sequences were sequenced per donor, roughly 18% of them non-productive. In a later genetic analysis, genome-wide SNP genotypes for about 55% of the roughly 700 donors were used, and that subset was treated as a discovery cohort. Rather than drawing on any new phenotypic data, the later analysis identified candidate immune exposures from TCR beta sequences and the way those sequences occurred across donors. The T cell repertoires of 700 or so subjects were profiled by immunosequencing and related to cytomegalovirus serostatus. Every discovery cohort repertoire had been produced on one sequencing platform. The number of typed donors differed by locus: about 620-640 for A, B, C, DRB1 and DQB1; 522 for DQA1; 600 to 610 for DPA1; and approximately 450 for DPB1. Besides the first cohort of roughly 660 subjects, a separate validation cohort made up of 120 different subjects was used. The study aimed to test whether signatures of past pathogen exposure could be identified by cataloging public T cell receptors. Class I and class II HLA loci were covered by the typing at four-digit resolution. Several DR-DQ haplotypes were treated as single units for association and clustering because of strong linkage in the cohort. The genetic ancestry cluster associated with self-reported Caucasian donors included about 84% of the approximately 430 genotyped donors. Results the study describes overall, beyond this receptor: In a later genetic analysis, a missense DCLRE1C variant was associated with V-gene and J-gene trimming of TCR beta chains, and the association was replicated in an independent cohort. While some public TCRs were present in many individuals, most TCR sequences turned up only very rarely across donors. Sequencing depth was assumed to be roughly uniform across donors in the presence/absence analyses, though that assumption may not hold. Because counts were too low, approximately 18 rarely observed V segments, including chromosome 9 orphons, were excluded from the earlier analysis of fewer than 650 of the donors. In a later analysis, TCR association rates were found to vary across HLA loci, with the most associated TCRs seen for DRB1 alleles and the fewest for HLA-C alleles. The classifier was reported to diagnose cytomegalovirus status with high specificity and sensitivity in both the original cohort and the validation cohort. The authors suggested that the approach could potentially be extended to other disease states and immunological phenotypes. An earlier analysis of 587 of the donors showed that most TCR beta V segments appeared in productive rearrangements either about 87% or about 30% of the time, which broadly matched IMGT annotations. The sequencing pipeline was judged likely to have produced a cluster of highly shared sequence variants as a technical artifact. Compared with the roughly 670-donor mean, donors in an Asian-associated ancestry cluster had fewer N-insertions in productive TCRs, according to a later genetic analysis. Because HLA typing was unavailable for some donors at each locus, only the typed subset was used in association tests. A later analysis found that HLA-associated TCR beta chains were more clonally expanded and had lower generation probabilities than equally common non-associated chains. In a later analysis, 16,951 TCR beta sequences were associated with specific HLA alleles at a false discovery rate of 0.05. The study gave a list of 150 to 200 TCR beta chains associated with cytomegalovirus. Strong co-occurrence of HLA alleles, especially DR and DQ, made assigning TCR associations to individual alleles difficult. Only TCR beta chains were sequenced in this cohort, and the absence of alpha or paired-chain data limited detectable features. The only immune exposure information available for the cohort was CMV serostatus. Because the 87-base-pair reads could not distinguish some IMGT-functional V segments, including TRBV6-2 and TRBV6-3, those segments were excluded. Correlated functional status among segregating V segments might reflect linkage disequilibrium, but an unknown experimental factor could not be ruled out. According to a later analysis, most CMV-associated TCR beta chains appeared to be HLA-restricted, and the HLA associations seemed to be driven largely by CMV exposure. In a later analysis, several top co-occurrence clusters were reported to appear linked to parvovirus B19, influenza, CMV and Epstein-Barr virus. A further reported finding was that TCR beta sequences accurately predicted the HLA-A and HLA-B alleles for most subjects in the first cohort. A few of the identified cytomegalovirus-associated TCR beta chains were confirmed in vitro to be specific for cytomegalovirus antigens.

The cohort comprised 710 or so healthy bone marrow donors. All cohort members were sampled while nominally healthy, although unrecorded immune exposures were likely present. The donor was CMV seropositive and was included in the group of 289 seropositive cohort members. A peripheral blood sample was collected from each donor, and TCR beta sequencing was performed on peripheral blood mononuclear cells. The Qiagen DNeasy Blood Extraction Kit was used to extract genomic DNA from the blood cell samples. V lost 4 bases and J lost 0 bases; the stretch between them is 11 bases long. Spanning cysteine to phenylalanine, the CDR3 consists of 14 amino acids. The read is trimmed to its CDR3 DNA, 42 bases read in frame from base 1. Based on the germline V gene (reference sequence), the CDR1 and CDR2 sequences are SGHNT and YYREEE. In regard to this clone: Its antigen is still unknown. There are no base qualities to consult, and no much larger clone falls within one base.

Preparation of the library involved the immunoSEQ multiplex PCR assay. A mixture of 60 forward primers for TCR Vbeta segments and 13 reverse primers for TCR Jbeta segments was used in the multiplex PCR. The CDR3 region of rearranged TCR beta genes was amplified from genomic DNA by a multiplex PCR assay. The Illumina HiSeq System was used to sequence the amplified TCR beta libraries as 87-base-pair reads. As for how the authors treated the data: Across the 700 or so repertoires, a later analysis counted tens of millions of unique TCR beta chains, 9.5 million to 13 million of which were shared by at least two donors. A nearest-neighbor algorithm error-corrected the raw reads and collapsed the reads into unique sequences, merging closely related sequences to remove PCR and sequencing errors. CDR3 sequences were aligned to IMGT reference sequences to assign V, D and J gene segments. For a sequence to be retained, a match of at least six nucleotides to both a V gene segment and a J gene segment was required. Rearrangements were called productive when the CDR3 lacked stop codons and stayed in frame with V and J; all others were non-productive. Following IMGT convention, CDR3 was defined as the stretch from the second conserved V-encoded cysteine up to the conserved J-encoded phenylalanine. Sequences without an unambiguous match to a single V gene segment were excluded from the earlier analysis of approximately 560 of the donors. An earlier analysis of approximately 590 of the donors classified V segments as functional when productive rearrangements were above 56.7% and as segregating when the standard deviation between donors was above 5%. A statistical classification framework was built for diagnosing cytomegalovirus status from the catalog of TCR beta chain sequences. In a later analysis, TCR nucleotide sequences were compared against IMGT/GENE-DB human TR gene sequences so that V and J genes could be assigned. Using the TCRdist pipeline, a later analysis assigned CDR3 sequences along with most-parsimonious VDJ recombination scenarios. A later analysis defined each TCR beta chain by its CDR3 amino acid sequence plus V-gene family, and excluded reads lacking a unique V-gene family. As a way to deal with suspected cross-contamination and a sequencing artifact, a later analysis dropped nearly 600 nucleotide sequences that were highly shared and had low generation probability. In a later analysis, a clonal expansion index was calculated for each public chain from normalized within-repertoire ranks of inferred template counts. A later analysis computed generation probabilities with a VDJ recombination model fitted to out-of-frame rearrangements, and checked the results against IGoR. A later analysis scored TCR-TCR, TCR-HLA and TCR-CMV co-occurrence with hypergeometric tests, applying a repertoire-size bias correction to TCR pairs. In a later analysis, false discovery rates were estimated by permuting HLA or CMV assignments 20 times. In a later analysis, co-occurring TCRs were grouped using DBSCAN, and TCRdist sequence similarity was added for clustering within HLA-allele-positive subsets. For co-occurrence clustering, repertoires with fewer than 30,000 or more than 120,000 public chains were excluded, along with about five repertoires with anomalous nucleotide sharing. TCRdb provides this immuneACCESS table in a form limited to in-frame rearrangements. Some clones are lacking; in checked studies, under half of them reflect an unresolved V gene, and why the rest are absent is not known. V and J calls plus clone size are reproduced from that table; the DNA served to infer D and trimming. The sample contains 200,000 or so clones, 75% to 80% of them found a single time. The top ten clones comprise over 2% of the sample.

Material for sequencing was PBMCs. This receptor was obtained from a woman in her thirties in good health and CMV-seropositive. This chain is built from TRBV5-4 and TRBJ2-7; the D gene is not confidently resolved. The CDR3 protein is CASSVSSSSYEQYF. In nucleotides, the sequence is TGTGCCAGCAGCGTGTCGTCCAGCTCCTACGAGCAGTACTTC.